The TCR beta chain described here comes from a study of shared clonotypes between healthy human individuals. At a deep level, the assay was run. Profiling relied on immunoSEQ multiplex PCR, and the TCRdb table lists in-frame clones only, not all of them. The table lists about 600,000 clones, around 80% of them singletons. Each sample came from a Caucasian adult donor living in Nashville, Tennessee. This clone has only a few counts. Germline V gene data show CDR1 as SGHDN and CDR2 as FVKESK. V trimming: 4 bases; J trimming: 6 bases; junction bases outside the gene matches: 6. CDR3 size: 14 residues. The sequence was obtained from a woman between 40 and 55 years old in good health. Some clones in this sample may be carry-over from other donors' samples. The sequencing sample was made of PBMCs. The chain carries TRBV14 and TRBJ2-1; TRBD2 matches at 7 bases. The CDR3 spells CASSPWGLPNEQFF. In DNA, the CDR3 is TGTGCCAGCAGCCCGTGGGGACTACCCAATGAGCAGTTCTTC.